Below, 21 T cell receptor beta chains from the same sample are listed, as sequenced in a study of T cell responses to AZD1222 COVID-19 vaccine. The data were produced by immunoSEQ multiplex PCR, yet TCRdb's version contains in-frame clones alone and is incomplete. The repertoire consists of more than 100,000 clones, with approximately 90% occurring once and the leading ten covering approximately 1.4%. The sequences come from peripheral blood, collected on day 0 of AZD1222 vaccination. Receptors were obtained from an adult in good health.

V gene TRBV2 combines with J gene TRBJ2-1; 11 positions match TRBD1. Germline V gene sequence: CDR1 SNHLY, CDR2 FYNNEI. The CDR3 contains 15 residues. The J segment lost 7 bases and the V segment lost 7 bases, leaving 9 bases of the junction unmatched. The CDR3 is CASKVGQGAANEQFF. The CDR3, as DNA: TGTGCCAGCAAGGTAGGACAGGGGGCAGCTAATGAGCAGTTCTTC.

This clone was counted only a few times. The chain employs TRBV4-1 and TRBJ2-3, with D possibly TRBD1 on 6 matching bases. This CDR3 has 12 residues. V was cut by 6 bases and J by 4 bases, with 8 bases left in between. CDR1 MGHRA and CDR2 YSYEKL come from the germline V gene. CDR3 sequence (DNA): TGCGCCAGCAGTCCAGGGGCAGATACGCAGTATTTT. As protein: CASSPGADTQYF.

The V and J genes are TRBV5-1 and TRBJ2-7; 11 bases map to TRBD1. This CDR3 spans 14 amino acids. CDR1 and CDR2 (germline): SGHRS, YFSETQ. Trimming cost V 3 bases and J 2 bases; bases outside gene matches: 1. The CDR3 spells CASSWDRGAYEQYF. The CDR3 DNA follows: TGCGCCAGCAGCTGGGACAGGGGGGCCTACGAGCAGTACTTC.

CDR3 residues: CASSFGGWKAFF. As DNA, the CDR3 is TGTGCCAGCAGTTTCGGAGGGTGGAAAGCTTTCTTT. The V and J genes are TRBV28 and TRBJ1-1; no reliable D call. Germline-derived CDR1 and CDR2 are MDHEN and SYDVKM. The germline V and J ends were trimmed by 3 bases and 9 bases, with 11 bases remaining between them. The CDR3 is made up of 12 amino acids.

V gene TRBV4-1 combines with J gene TRBJ2-2; possibly TRBD1 for D (6 bases). Trimming cost V 4 bases and J 4 bases, with 16 bases left between them. Germline-derived CDR1 and CDR2 are MGHRA and YSYEKL. The CDR3 runs 16 residues. The CDR3 spells CASSLRQAAGTGELFF. Here the CDR3 DNA reads TGCGCCAGCAGCCTACGACAGGCGGCGGGCACCGGGGAGCTGTTTTTT.

The J gene is TRBJ2-2, the V gene TRBV6-5; D may be TRBD1 (5 bases). This CDR3 region has 14 residues. Trimming removed 1 base at V and 6 bases at J, with 9 bases between. Per the germline V gene, CDR1 is MNHEY and CDR2 is SVGAGI. CDR3 loop: CASSYFTGAGELFF. The CDR3 coding sequence is TGTGCCAGCAGTTACTTTACAGGCGCCGGGGAGCTGTTTTTT.

The rearrangement links TRBV7-3 to TRBJ1-1; 7 nucleotides line up with TRBD1. V dropped 5 bases and J dropped 2; count of bases not matched to a gene: 5. Looked up from germline, CDR1 is SGHTA and CDR2 is FQGTGA. The CDR3 extends over 14 amino acids. CDR3 in amino acids: CASSRAGGNTEAFF. The CDR3 coding sequence is TGTGCCAGCAGCCGTGCAGGGGGAAACACTGAAGCTTTCTTT. The full variable domain, completed using reference TRBV7-3 and TRBJ1-1, is GAGVSQTPSNKVTEKGKYVELRCDPISGHTALYWYRQSLGQGPEFLIYFQGTGAADDSGLPNDRFFAVRPEGSVSTLKIQRTERGDSAVYLCASSRAGGNTEAFFGQGTRLTVV.

This clone was counted a single time. The chain couples TRBV25-1 to TRBJ1-2; 7 nucleotides match TRBD1. The germline gives CDR1 MGHDK, CDR2 SYGVNS. V gave up 1 base and J gave up 1 base; unmatched junction bases: 9. The CDR3 is made up of 17 amino acids. The CDR3 is CASSELGRGVHNYGYTF. CDR3 in DNA: TGTGCCAGCAGTGAATTGGGCAGGGGGGTTCATAACTATGGCTACACCTTC.

The chain links TRBV3-1 (or the pseudogene TRBV3-2) to TRBJ2-7; perhaps TRBD1 as D (5 bases). Trimming shortened V by 5 bases and J by 1 base, and 9 bases separated the two germline ends. The CDR3 spans 13 residues. Germline V lookup: CDR1 LGHDT, CDR2 YNNKEL (reference sequence). The CDR3 loop reads CASSSRESYEQYF. CDR3 DNA sequence: TGTGCCAGCAGCTCCAGGGAATCCTACGAGCAGTACTTC.

The chain carries TRBV7-9 and TRBJ1-2, with D tentatively TRBD1 (6 bases). Trimming removed 10 bases from V and 0 bases from J, with 12 bases in between. CDR3 length: 13 amino acids. Germline CDR1 reads SEHNR; CDR2 reads FQNEAQ (reference sequence). CDR3 DNA sequence: TGTGCCACCGCGACAGGCCCTAACTATGGCTACACCTTC. Translation: CATATGPNYGYTF.

The table lists this clone with a few counts. The chain recombines TRBV6-4 with TRBJ1-2; the D is unclear. This CDR3 comprises 11 residues. The germline CDR1 and CDR2 sequences are MRHNA and SNTAGT. V was shortened by 10 bases and J by 1 base, with 7 bases between the two germline ends. DNA of the CDR3: TGTGCCACCCTCGGTAACTATGGCTACACCTTC. It yields the protein CATLGNYGYTF.

The chain links TRBV6-5 to TRBJ1-1, with 8 bases aligning to TRBD1. Per germline, CDR1 MNHEY and CDR2 SVGAGI. The CDR3 runs to 13 residues. V gave up 10 bases and J gave up 5 bases; unmatched junction bases: 9. The chain's CDR3 is CATQAGGWTEAFF. In DNA form, the CDR3 reads TGTGCCACCCAGGCAGGGGGCTGGACTGAAGCTTTCTTT.

The chain uses TRBV27 and TRBJ2-3; D not resolved. This CDR3 has 11 amino acids. V lost 8 bases and J 4 bases, leaving 7 bases between the germline ends. CDR1 is MNHEY, CDR2 SMNVEV, per germline (reference sequence). CDR3 bases: TGTGCCAGCCGGGCCCCAGATACGCAGTATTTT. Translating it yields CASRAPDTQYF.

The V call is TRBV29-1, the J call TRBJ2-3; 10 bases are a match to TRBD1. With 6 bases clipped from V and 7 bases from J, the junction kept 13 bases outside the gene matches. The CDR3 loop spans 15 amino acids. Germline CDR1 reads SQVTM; CDR2 reads ANQGSEA. CDR3 bases: TGCAGCGTGAGGACAGGGGGGACGATTAGTCATACGCAGTATTTT. Its translation is CSVRTGGTISHTQYF.

The chain links TRBV6-1 to TRBJ2-7; D gene ambiguous. The CDR3 has 15 amino acids. V lost 1 base, J lost 3 bases, and 13 bases lay in between. Germline lookup yields CDR1 MNHNS and CDR2 SASEGT. Here the CDR3 DNA reads TGTGCCAGCAGTGAAGAAGTCTCCCTTTACTACGAGCAGTACTTC. Its translation is CASSEEVSLYYEQYF.

This chain uses TRBV6-4 with TRBJ1-2, with D unclear. Trimming stripped 5 bases from V and 4 bases from J, with 11 bases between. CDR1 and CDR2 (germline): MRHNA, SNTAGT. The CDR3 consists of 13 residues. The CDR3 loop reads CASSPAPLYGYTF. CDR3 DNA sequence: TGTGCCAGCAGTCCAGCCCCCCTCTATGGCTACACCTTC.

This clone was observed once. V and J are TRBV6-5 and TRBJ2-7; no reliable D call. This CDR3 has 14 amino acids. V was clipped by 8 bases and J by 1 base, with 15 bases between them. The germline V gene has CDR1 MNHEY and CDR2 SVGAGI. The CDR3 nucleotides are TGTGCCAGCCGACCCCTTGGCAGGTCCTACGAGCAGTACTTC. Translated: CASRPLGRSYEQYF.

This clone was seen a few times. J is TRBJ2-7 and V is TRBV5-6; D is uncertain. V lost 6 bases and J lost 0, with 10 bases in between. There are 13 residues in the CDR3. CDR1 and CDR2 (germline): SGHDT, YYEEEE. CDR3 in amino acids: CASNQISSYEQYF. CDR3 nucleotide sequence: TGTGCCAGCAACCAGATAAGCTCCTACGAGCAGTACTTC.

The chain joins TRBV11-1 to TRBJ2-7, with TRBD2 matching 9 bases. The CDR3 is 16 amino acids. Looked up from germline, CDR1 is SGHAT and CDR2 is FQDESV (reference sequence). Losses at the gene ends were 2 bases for V and 5 bases for J; bases not matched to a gene: 10. Here the CDR3 reads CASSLLYSGGVNEQYF. Written as DNA, the CDR3 is TGTGCCAGCAGCTTATTGTATAGCGGGGGTGTTAACGAGCAGTACTTC.

V gene TRBV7-9 combines with J gene TRBJ2-7; D is uncertain. The CDR3 is 14 amino acids. V was trimmed by 0 bases and J by 6 bases, leaving 12 bases between them. The germline V gene encodes CDR1 SEHNR and CDR2 FQNEAQ (reference sequence). The CDR3 reads CASSLARIPLEQYF. As DNA, the CDR3 is TGTGCCAGCAGCTTAGCGCGGATCCCCCTCGAGCAGTACTTC.

This sequence joins TRBV6-6 and TRBJ1-4; D uncertain. The CDR3 extends over 14 amino acids. Germline assignment: CDR1 MNHNY and CDR2 SVGAGI (reference sequence). Trimming cost V 4 bases and J 7 bases, with 13 bases left between them. The DNA of the CDR3 is TGTGCCAGCAGTTCGGCCCTCGGGAGTGAAAAACTGTTTTTT. Protein sequence: CASSSALGSEKLFF.